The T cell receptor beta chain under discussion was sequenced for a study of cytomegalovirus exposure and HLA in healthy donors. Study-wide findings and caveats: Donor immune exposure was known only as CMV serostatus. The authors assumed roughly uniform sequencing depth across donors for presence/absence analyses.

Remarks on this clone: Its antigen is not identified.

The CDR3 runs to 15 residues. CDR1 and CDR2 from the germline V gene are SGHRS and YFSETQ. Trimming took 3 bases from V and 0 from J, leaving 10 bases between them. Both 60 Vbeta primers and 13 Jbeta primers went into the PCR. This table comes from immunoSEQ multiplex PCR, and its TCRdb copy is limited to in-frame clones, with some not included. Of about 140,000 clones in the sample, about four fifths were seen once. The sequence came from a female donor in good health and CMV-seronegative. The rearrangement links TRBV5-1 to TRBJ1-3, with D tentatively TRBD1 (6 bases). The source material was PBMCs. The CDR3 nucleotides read TGCGCCAGCAGCTCGACAGGAACCTCTGGAAACACCATATATTTT. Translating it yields CASSSTGTSGNTIYF.